One sample yielded the 15 T cell receptor beta chains listed below, sequenced in a study of shared clonotypes between healthy human individuals. The table came from immunoSEQ multiplex PCR; TCRdb's copy has only in-frame clones and leaves some out. This sample yields hundreds of thousands of clones, of which just over 75% are seen a single time; 12% belongs to the top ten. Sequencing was done on a sample of PBMCs. The receptors stem from a woman between 35 and 50 years old in good health. Some clones in this sample may be carry-over from other donors' samples.

A note on this clone: Other DNA sequences within the sample encode an identical CDR3. The genes are TRBV21-1 and TRBJ1-1; the table's D call, TRBD1, has no DNA check behind it. TRBV21-1 is a pseudogene. This CDR3 has 13 amino acids. CDR3 coding DNA: TGTGCCAGCAGGGGGGCGGTTAACACTGAAGCTTTCTTT. Protein: CASRGAVNTEAFF.

The chain links TRBV18 to TRBJ2-7; TRBD2 matches 12 bases. The germline CDR1 and CDR2 sequences are KGHSH and LQKENI. The CDR3 is made up of 13 amino acids. With 5 bases clipped from V and 7 bases from J, the junction kept 3 bases outside the gene matches. Written as DNA, the CDR3 is TGTGCCAGCTCAGCACTAGCGGGAGGAGAGCAGTACTTC. Translating it yields CASSALAGGEQYF.

V usage is TRBV1 and J usage is TRBJ2-7; TRBD2, as called in the table, went unchecked against the DNA. TRBV1 counts as a pseudogene. This CDR3 is 21 amino acids long. For the CDR3, the DNA is TGCACCAGCAGCCAAGGCCTAGCGGGAGGGGCAGATTTAGGGGAAACCTACGAGCAGTACTTC. Translating gives CTSSQGLAGGADLGETYEQYF.

Worth noting for this clone: This is likely an artifact of a read error, given a far larger clone one base away. This chain joins TRBV29-1 and TRBJ2-7, with TRBD2 matching 8 bases. This CDR3 is 12 amino acids long. Trimming took 6 bases from V and 5 from J; bases not matched to a gene: 6. Per germline, CDR1 SQVTM and CDR2 ANQGSEA. CDR3 in amino acids: CSVYAGGHEQYF. CDR3 DNA: TGCAGCGTCTACGCGGGGGGCCACGAGCAGTACTTC.

This rearrangement joins TRBV7-2 to TRBJ1-2; TRBD1 agrees at 12 bases. This CDR3 is built from 15 residues. Trimming at V came to 4 bases and at J to 8 bases, leaving 8 bases not matched to a gene. The germline CDR1 and CDR2 sequences are SGHTA and FQGNSA. For the CDR3, the DNA is TGTGCCAGCAGCTCCACCGGGACAGGGGGCCGAGGCTACACCTTC. It codes for CASSSTGTGGRGYTF. The full variable domain, rest sourced from reference TRBV7-2 and TRBJ1-2, is GAGVSQSPSNKVTEKGKDVELRCDPISGHTALYWYRQSLGQGLEFLIYFQGNSAPDKSGLPSDRFSAERTGGSVSTLTIQRTQQEDSAVYLCASSSTGTGGRGYTFGSGTRLTVV.

The gene calls are TRBV29-1 and TRBJ2-7; the D gene is possibly TRBD1 (6 bases). The CDR3 loop spans 13 amino acids. Trimming left V 4 bases short and J 7 bases short, with 17 bases between. Germline V CDR1 and CDR2: SQVTM, ANQGSEA. The chain's CDR3 is CSVAHSDRSEQYF. CDR3 nucleotide sequence: TGCAGCGTTGCCCACTCGGACAGATCTGAGCAGTACTTC.

To note about this clone: Other DNA sequences within the sample encode an identical CDR3. The chain has TRBV6-1 and TRBJ2-4; D ambiguous. Trimming left V 5 bases short and J 0 bases short, with 5 bases between. CDR1 and CDR2 (germline): MNHNS, SASEGT. CDR3 length equals 13 residues. CDR3 in DNA: TGTGCCAGCAGTTTGCTAGCCAAAAACATTCAGTACTTC. It yields the protein CASSLLAKNIQYF.

The chain has TRBV7-2 and TRBJ2-7; D not certain. Germline CDR1 reads SGHTA; CDR2 reads FQGNSA. The V gene lost 1 base and the J gene lost 0 bases, with 7 bases spanning the gap. This CDR3 spans 14 amino acids. CDR3 nucleotides: TGTGCCAGCAGCTTAGTCTCTAGCTCCTACGAGCAGTACTTC. It yields the protein CASSLVSSSYEQYF.

This chain joins TRBV11-2 and TRBJ2-1; D gene uncertain. The CDR3 runs 12 residues. The V end lost 5 bases, the J end lost 2 bases, and 4 bases lay between the germline ends. Germline CDR1 SGHAT, CDR2 FQNNGV. CDR3 DNA: TGTGCCAGCAGCCCCCCCTACAATGAGCAGTTCTTC. It yields the protein CASSPPYNEQFF.

This clone was seen a handful of times. This chain uses TRBV5-1 with TRBJ2-5, with D possibly called TRBD1 or TRBD2 (5 bases each). CDR3 length: 14 residues. Germline CDR1 SGHRS, CDR2 YFSETQ. Trimming took off 0 bases at V and 1 base at J, with 7 bases between the two ends. For the CDR3, the DNA is TGCGCCAGCAGCTTGGGGGGGTTCCAAGAGACCCAGTACTTC. The encoded protein is CASSLGGFQETQYF.

This clone appeared once. Possible read error: a much larger clone is one base away. The CDR3, as DNA: TGTGTCTGGAGTGGTGTCGGCGGGACAGTCTATGGCTACACCTTC. Translated: CVWSGVGGTVYGYTF. This chain uses TRBV30 with TRBJ1-2; TRBD1 matches 7 bases. Germline V gene sequence: CDR1 GTSNPN, CDR2 SVGIG (reference sequence). The CDR3 loop spans 15 amino acids. The full variable domain, rest sourced from reference TRBV30 and TRBJ1-2, is SQTIHQWPATLVQPVGSPLSLECTVEGTSNPNLYWYRQAAGRGLQLLFYSVGIGQISSEVPQNLSASRPQDRQFILSSKKLLLSDSGFYLCVWSGVGGTVYGYTFGSGTRLTVV.

The table lists this clone with a few counts. V is TRBV19 and J is TRBJ1-1, with D maybe TRBD1 (5 bases). This CDR3 spans 14 amino acids. CDR1 is LNHDA, CDR2 SQIVND, per germline (reference sequence). Trimming pared 3 bases from V and 1 base from J, leaving 9 bases between. Here the CDR3 DNA reads TGTGCCAGTAGTATCCGACAGAAGAACACTGAAGCTTTCTTT. Its protein is CASSIRQKNTEAFF.

Worth noting for this clone: A much larger clone lies a single base off, so this may be a read error. Other DNA sequences from this sample encode an identical CDR3 as well. The chain links TRBV10-3 to TRBJ2-3; tentatively, D is TRBD1 (6 bases). With 2 bases removed from V and 0 bases from J, the gap between germline ends came to 9 bases. The CDR3 spans 15 residues. Germline-derived CDR1 and CDR2 are ENHRY and SYGVKD. The CDR3 DNA is TGTGCCATCAGTGAGGGACAGCCCAGCACAGATACGCAGTATTTT. As protein: CAISEGQPSTDTQYF.

There are a few counts of this clone. The junction differs from germline at one of its ends, possibly a read error. The CDR3 DNA reads TGTGCCGGCAGGCTACGGGCACAGGGAGGCACTGAAGCTTTCTTT. As protein: CAGRLRAQGGTEAFF. The chain couples TRBV5-4 to TRBJ1-1; D might be TRBD1 (6 bases). Germline CDR1 SGHNT, CDR2 YYREEE (reference sequence). This CDR3 is 15 amino acids long.

This sequence joins TRBV10-2 and TRBJ2-2; 10 bases fit TRBD1. Looked up from germline, CDR1 is WSHSY and CDR2 is SAAADI. V shed 8 bases, J shed 3 bases, and the junction held 9 bases outside the gene matches. The CDR3 runs 16 residues. The CDR3 sequence is CASVTTDRGDTGELFF. CDR3 in DNA: TGCGCCAGCGTCACTACGGACAGGGGGGACACCGGGGAGCTGTTTTTT.